This T cell receptor (beta chain) was sequenced for a study of CD8 T cells in ankylosing spondylitis (dated by TCRdb to 2015 to 2018). With respect to the entire study: T cell receptor beta repertoires were profiled in healthy donors and ankylosing spondylitis patients so that disease-linked TCR variants could be found. The full study cohort was made up of about 25 ankylosing spondylitis patients and 108 healthy donors. Peripheral blood samples were taken, and synovial fluid was additionally collected from ankylosing spondylitis patients.

The cysteine opens and the phenylalanine closes a CDR3 of 18 amino acids. The sequence is cut down to CDR3 DNA, 54 bases in frame from base 1. Ends trimmed: V by 5 bases, J by 3 bases; bases unmatched to a gene: 14. The germline V gene (reference sequence) gives CDR1 as MNHEY and CDR2 as SMNVEV. This clonotype came up a few times. Its antigen is currently not known. Base-call qualities are not available, and no considerably larger clone is one nucleotide away. Broad study findings and their caveats: According to the report, matched synovial fluid samples from ankylosing spondylitis patients were significantly enriched for the disease-linked clones. A TCR beta motif made up of roughly eight highly homologous amino acid variants appeared to be characteristic of blood from ankylosing spondylitis patients. Some TCR beta motif variants had previously been reported in synovial fluid and blood of reactive arthritis patients, which suggested common disease-initiation mechanisms. The disease-linked clones had a CD8+ phenotype and were found at relatively low frequencies in peripheral blood.

TCRdb names Illumina HiSeq 2500 as the instrument used. Quantitative 5'-RACE with molecular barcodes was the method used to prepare the TCR beta libraries. Processing in the source paper ran as follows. Disease-linked TCR variants were identified with a new computational method built on a probabilistic model of VDJ rearrangement. TCRdb's own reprocessing of the public reads used fastp at Q25 and MiXCR and kept productive beta chains. Every CDR3 protein is listed once, alongside the most common genes and DNA of its rows. TCRdb's processing, not the authors' own work, is the source of the V and J calls. This sample has fewer than 200,000 distinct CDR3 sequences in its table, and roughly 10% of those were observed once. The ten largest make up over 12% of the sample.

The V gene is TRBV27 and the J gene is TRBJ2-2; 8 bases in between match TRBD2. Sequencing input: blood, either unsorted or a sorted T cell fraction (not recorded which). This receptor was taken from a female donor with ankylosing spondylitis or in good health (not recorded which). The sequence in DNA is TGTGCCAGCAGTCCGCGATCGGGACTAGTATATGACACCGGGGAGCTGTTTTTT. The encoded protein is CASSPRSGLVYDTGELFF.